These 5 T cell receptor beta chains came from one sample sequenced in a study of cytomegalovirus exposure and HLA in healthy donors. The study ran its PCR with 60 Vbeta and 13 Jbeta primers. Clones were sequenced by immunoSEQ multiplex PCR, and TCRdb holds only the in-frame ones, with some missing. The table records around 150,000 clones, roughly 73% of them present only once. The sample taken for sequencing was PBMCs. The receptors stem from a woman in her 30s in good health and CMV-seronegative.

The chain carries TRBV6-1 and TRBJ2-1, with unresolved D. CDR1 is MNHNS, CDR2 SASEGT, per germline. V dropped 1 base and J dropped 5 bases, with 3 bases sitting between them. The CDR3 covers 12 residues. The DNA for the CDR3 is TGTGCCAGCAGTGAAGGCGACAATGAGCAGTTCTTC. Amino acid sequence: CASSEGDNEQFF.

The chain couples TRBV7-9 to TRBJ1-4, with unresolved D. The V gene's germline CDR1 is SEHNR and CDR2 FQNEAQ (reference sequence). The CDR3 is made up of 14 amino acids. V lost 5 bases and J lost 3, with 10 bases in between. The CDR3 region has the DNA TGTGCCAGCAGCCCATTCAGCGCTAATGAAAAACTGTTTTTT. This codes for CASSPFSANEKLFF.

The sample holds a few counts of this clone. The chain joins TRBV4-1 to TRBJ2-1, with TRBD2 identical over 7 bases. The CDR3 consists of 18 residues. The germline V gene encodes CDR1 MGHRA and CDR2 YSYEKL. Trimming at V came to 0 bases and at J to 0 bases, leaving 8 bases not matched to a gene. CDR3 residues: CASSQDVSLADSYNEQFF. For the CDR3, the DNA is TGCGCCAGCAGCCAAGATGTTAGTCTAGCGGACTCCTACAATGAGCAGTTCTTC.

J is TRBJ2-2 and V is TRBV27; no firm D call. This CDR3 is 14 amino acids long. V was pared by 0 bases and J by 5 bases, with 7 bases between. The V gene's germline CDR1 is MNHEY and CDR2 SMNVEV (reference sequence). The CDR3 sequence: CASSLSLRTGELFF. DNA for the CDR3: TGTGCCAGCAGTTTATCGTTGAGAACCGGGGAGCTGTTTTTT.

The gene calls are TRBV19 and TRBJ1-2; 10 positions agree with TRBD1. Trimming at V came to 6 bases and at J to 7 bases, leaving 14 bases not matched to a gene. The CDR3 runs to 16 residues. CDR1 LNHDA and CDR2 SQIVND come from the germline V gene (reference sequence). The CDR3 DNA reads TGTGCCAGTAGCAATTACCCGGGACAGGGGAGCTCTGGCTACACCTTC. Translated: CASSNYPGQGSSGYTF. The full variable domain, rest sourced from reference TRBV19 and TRBJ1-2, is DGGITQSPKYLFRKEGQNVTLSCEQNLNHDAMYWYRQDPGQGLRLIYYSQIVNDFQKGDIAEGYSVSREKKESFPLTVTSAQKNPTAFYLCASSNYPGQGSSGYTFGSGTRLTVV.